This is a list of T cell receptor beta chains from one sample in a study of blood T cell repertoires in COVID-19. TCRdb's table, derived via immunoSEQ multiplex PCR, lists solely in-frame clones and lacks some. This table has 35,000 to 45,000 clones, more than 60% appearing once. Specimen: peripheral blood. These receptors were collected from a woman in her sixties or seventies with acute or convalescent COVID-19. CDR3s include the opening cysteine and the closing phenylalanine or tryptophan. A D gene is named only where the DNA matches it firmly. Size is stated for part of the rows, as once, few or many counts, or as a class when the clone is expanded.

D gene: -; clone size: -; J gene: TRBJ1-2; V gene: TRBV27; CDR3 protein: CASKKQGANYGYTF; CDR3 DNA: TGTGCCAGCAAAAAACAGGGAGCTAACTATGGCTACACCTTC
D gene: -; clone size: -; J gene: TRBJ2-1; V gene: TRBV29-1; CDR3 protein: CSVEVAATYNEQFF; CDR3 DNA: TGCAGCGTTGAAGTAGCGGCTACCTACAATGAGCAGTTCTTC
D gene: TRBD1; clone size: -; J gene: TRBJ2-7; V gene: TRBV7-9; CDR3 protein: CASRVGTAYEQYF; CDR3 DNA: TGTGCCAGCAGAGTCGGGACAGCTTACGAGCAGTACTTC
D gene: TRBD1; clone size: once; J gene: TRBJ1-1; V gene: TRBV7-3; CDR3 protein: CASSPNPRQGDTEAFF; CDR3 DNA: TGTGCCAGCAGCCCCAATCCTAGACAGGGGGACACTGAAGCTTTCTTT
D gene: -; clone size: -; J gene: TRBJ1-1; V gene: TRBV5-6; CDR3 protein: CASTRVMNTEAFF; CDR3 DNA: TGTGCCAGTACACGGGTCATGAACACTGAAGCTTTCTTT
D gene: -; clone size: few; J gene: TRBJ1-2; V gene: TRBV21-1; CDR3 protein: CATSDGQNYGYTF; CDR3 DNA: TGTGCCACTTCGGATGGGCAGAACTATGGCTACACCTTC
D gene: -; clone size: -; J gene: TRBJ1-1; V gene: TRBV30; CDR3 protein: CAWIGEAAEAFF; CDR3 DNA: TGTGCCTGGATAGGGGAGGCAGCTGAAGCTTTCTTT
D gene: -; clone size: -; J gene: TRBJ2-2; V gene: TRBV15; CDR3 protein: CATSRAPGAGELFF; CDR3 DNA: TGTGCCACCAGCAGAGCCCCAGGGGCCGGGGAGCTGTTTTTT
D gene: -; clone size: -; J gene: TRBJ1-2; V gene: TRBV6-5; CDR3 protein: CASSYSQGLLSGYTF; CDR3 DNA: TGTGCCAGCAGTTACTCGCAGGGCCTTCTGAGCGGCTACACCTTC
D gene: -; clone size: -; J gene: TRBJ1-3; V gene: TRBV7-2; CDR3 protein: CASSLVAEPGNTIYF; CDR3 DNA: TGTGCCAGCAGCTTAGTAGCGGAGCCCGGAAACACCATATATTTT
D gene: -; clone size: -; J gene: TRBJ2-1; V gene: TRBV7-2; CDR3 protein: CASSSGQSYNEQFF; CDR3 DNA: TGTGCCAGCAGCTCCGGACAGTCCTACAATGAGCAGTTCTTC
D gene: -; clone size: -; J gene: TRBJ1-1; V gene: TRBV30; CDR3 protein: CAWSVARSTEAFF; CDR3 DNA: TGTGCCTGGAGTGTTGCCAGATCCACTGAAGCTTTCTTT
D gene: -; clone size: -; J gene: TRBJ1-1; V gene: TRBV30; CDR3 protein: CAWSLRTEAFF; CDR3 DNA: TGTGCCTGGAGTTTGAGGACTGAAGCTTTCTTT
D gene: -; clone size: -; J gene: TRBJ1-1; V gene: TRBV28; CDR3 protein: CASSDLNTEAFF; CDR3 DNA: TGTGCCAGCAGTGACTTGAACACTGAAGCTTTCTTT
D gene: -; clone size: -; J gene: TRBJ1-1; V gene: TRBV7-9; CDR3 protein: CASSRRNTEAFF; CDR3 DNA: TGTGCCAGCAGCCGGAGGAACACTGAAGCTTTCTTT
D gene: -; clone size: once; J gene: TRBJ1-1; V gene: TRBV5-1; CDR3 protein: CASRIGVDTEAFF; CDR3 DNA: TGCGCCAGCAGAATAGGGGTCGACACTGAAGCTTTCTTT
D gene: -; clone size: -; J gene: TRBJ2-7; V gene: TRBV6-5; CDR3 protein: CATGGGNMDEQYF; CDR3 DNA: TGTGCCACGGGCGGAGGGAATATGGACGAGCAGTACTTC
D gene: TRBD1; clone size: -; J gene: TRBJ2-4; V gene: TRBV6-1; CDR3 protein: CASSEDTGAVTLAKNIQYF; CDR3 DNA: TGTGCCAGCAGTGAAGACACAGGGGCCGTAACACTAGCCAAAAACATTCAGTACTTC
D gene: TRBD1; clone size: -; J gene: TRBJ1-5; V gene: TRBV30; CDR3 protein: CAWSEDRGSNQPQHF; CDR3 DNA: TGTGCCTGGAGTGAGGACAGGGGTAGCAATCAGCCCCAGCATTTT
D gene: -; clone size: -; J gene: TRBJ1-4; V gene: TRBV5-1; CDR3 protein: CASSPRQGGEKLFF; CDR3 DNA: TGCGCCAGCAGCCCCCGCCAGGGTGGTGAAAAACTGTTTTTT
D gene: TRBD2; clone size: -; J gene: TRBJ2-7; V gene: TRBV12-3/TRBV12-4; CDR3 protein: CASREGRREQYF; CDR3 DNA: TGTGCCAGCCGGGAGGGCCGGCGTGAGCAGTACTTC
D gene: -; clone size: once; J gene: TRBJ1-1; V gene: TRBV4-1; CDR3 protein: CASSPGPGMNTEAFF; CDR3 DNA: TGCGCCAGCAGCCCCGGCCCGGGGATGAACACTGAAGCTTTCTTT
D gene: -; clone size: -; J gene: TRBJ2-2; V gene: TRBV9; CDR3 protein: CASSVGANANTGELFF; CDR3 DNA: TGTGCCAGCAGCGTAGGAGCCAACGCGAACACCGGGGAGCTGTTTTTT
D gene: TRBD2; clone size: -; J gene: TRBJ2-1; V gene: TRBV2; CDR3 protein: CASSVFGTSGFF; CDR3 DNA: TGTGCCAGCAGTGTCTTCGGGACTAGCGGGTTCTTC
D gene: -; clone size: -; J gene: TRBJ1-2; V gene: TRBV19; CDR3 protein: CASSTDFNYGYTF; CDR3 DNA: TGTGCCAGTAGTACCGACTTTAACTATGGCTACACCTTC
D gene: TRBD2; clone size: -; J gene: TRBJ2-2; V gene: TRBV2; CDR3 protein: CASSTLAGRTGELFF; CDR3 DNA: TGTGCCAGCAGCACACTAGCGGGAAGAACCGGGGAGCTGTTTTTT
D gene: TRBD1; clone size: -; J gene: TRBJ2-2; V gene: TRBV5-1; CDR3 protein: CASSLGLQGAYAGELFF; CDR3 DNA: TGCGCCAGCAGCTTGGGTTTACAGGGGGCGTACGCCGGGGAGCTGTTTTTT
D gene: -; clone size: few; J gene: TRBJ1-6; V gene: TRBV4-1; CDR3 protein: CASSQKQGNSPLHF; CDR3 DNA: TGCGCCAGCAGCCAGAAACAGGGTAATTCACCCCTCCACTTT
D gene: -; clone size: -; J gene: TRBJ1-4; V gene: TRBV5-1; CDR3 protein: CASSPLTTGTPLGEKLFF; CDR3 DNA: TGCGCCAGCAGCCCACTTACCACGGGAACACCCCTAGGAGAAAAACTGTTTTTT
D gene: TRBD2; clone size: -; J gene: TRBJ2-7; V gene: TRBV6-5; CDR3 protein: CASSREGVNEQYF; CDR3 DNA: TGTGCCAGCAGTAGGGAGGGTGTGAACGAGCAGTACTTC
D gene: TRBD1; clone size: -; J gene: TRBJ1-2; V gene: TRBV19; CDR3 protein: CASSQGTGQSTNYGYTF; CDR3 DNA: TGTGCCAGTAGTCAAGGGACAGGGCAATCCACTAACTATGGCTACACCTTC
D gene: TRBD1; clone size: -; J gene: TRBJ2-1; V gene: TRBV3-1/TRBV3-2; CDR3 protein: CASSLGQGQSARFF; CDR3 DNA: TGTGCCAGCAGCCTGGGACAGGGTCAGTCCGCACGGTTCTTC
D gene: TRBD2; clone size: -; J gene: TRBJ2-4; V gene: TRBV6-2/TRBV6-3; CDR3 protein: CASSPRLAGGPEIQYF; CDR3 DNA: TGTGCCAGCAGTCCCAGACTAGCGGGGGGCCCAGAGATTCAGTACTTC
D gene: TRBD2; clone size: -; J gene: TRBJ2-2; V gene: TRBV7-3; CDR3 protein: CASSLGLAANTGELFF; CDR3 DNA: TGTGCCAGCAGCCTAGGGCTAGCGGCGAACACCGGGGAGCTGTTTTTT
D gene: TRBD1; clone size: -; J gene: TRBJ1-6; V gene: TRBV14; CDR3 protein: CASSQATKGANSPLHF; CDR3 DNA: TGTGCCAGCAGCCAAGCCACGAAGGGGGCGAATTCACCCCTCCACTTT